This T cell receptor beta chain derives from a study of blood T cell repertoires in COVID-19. Study background: Acute and convalescent COVID-19 samples came from the United States, Italy and Spain. The cDNA or gDNA used as material had been derived from T cells, B-cell-depleted T cells, or PBMCs.

This table comes from immunoSEQ multiplex PCR, and its TCRdb copy is limited to in-frame clones, with some not included. Counted here are 350,000 to 550,000 clones, 70% to 90% occurring once; the ten biggest clones make up 1.5% to 2%. The specimen sequenced was PBMCs or T cells enriched from blood (not recorded which). This clonotype originated in a woman between 18 and 30 years old with acute COVID-19.

The CDR3 reads CSVEKRGRHEQFF. CDR3 coding DNA: TGCAGCGTTGAGAAAAGGGGAAGGCATGAGCAGTTCTTC. The V and J genes are TRBV29-1 and TRBJ2-1; D is possibly TRBD1 (5 bases). The V end was cut by 3 bases, the J end by 8 bases, with 14 bases between. The CDR3 runs 13 residues. Germline loops: CDR1 SQVTM, CDR2 ANQGSEA.